This T cell receptor beta chain was recorded in a study of blood T cell repertoires in COVID-19. Study background: From T cells, B-cell-depleted T cells, or PBMCs came the material, which was cDNA or gDNA.

Assay used: immunoSEQ multiplex PCR; TCRdb lists only in-frame clones, some missing. This table holds about 38,000 clones, around 90% found once. Germline lookup yields CDR1 SNHLY and CDR2 FYNNEI. The CDR3 is 14 residues long. Deletions cut 3 bases from V and 4 bases from J, with 12 bases between. The sequence derives from a man in his 60s with active or convalescent COVID-19. The chain uses TRBV2 and TRBJ1-2; D might be TRBD1 (6 bases). The sequencing input was peripheral blood. This chain's CDR3 is CASSDGRGPYGYTF. CDR3 nucleotides: TGTGCCAGCAGTGACGGCAGGGGCCCCTATGGCTACACCTTC.